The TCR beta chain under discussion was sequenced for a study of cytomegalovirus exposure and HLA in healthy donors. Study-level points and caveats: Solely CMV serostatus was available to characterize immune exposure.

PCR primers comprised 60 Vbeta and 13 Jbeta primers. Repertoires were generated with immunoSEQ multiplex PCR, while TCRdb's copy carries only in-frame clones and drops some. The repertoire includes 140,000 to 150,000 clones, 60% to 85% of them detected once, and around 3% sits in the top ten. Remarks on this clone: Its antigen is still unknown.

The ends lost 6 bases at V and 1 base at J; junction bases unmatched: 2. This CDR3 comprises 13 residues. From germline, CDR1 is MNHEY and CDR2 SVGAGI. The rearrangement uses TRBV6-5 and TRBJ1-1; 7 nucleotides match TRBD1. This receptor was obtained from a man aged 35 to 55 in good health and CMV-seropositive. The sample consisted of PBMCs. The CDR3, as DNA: TGTGCCAGCAGCTGGACAGGGAACACTGAAGCTTTCTTT. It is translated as CASSWTGNTEAFF.